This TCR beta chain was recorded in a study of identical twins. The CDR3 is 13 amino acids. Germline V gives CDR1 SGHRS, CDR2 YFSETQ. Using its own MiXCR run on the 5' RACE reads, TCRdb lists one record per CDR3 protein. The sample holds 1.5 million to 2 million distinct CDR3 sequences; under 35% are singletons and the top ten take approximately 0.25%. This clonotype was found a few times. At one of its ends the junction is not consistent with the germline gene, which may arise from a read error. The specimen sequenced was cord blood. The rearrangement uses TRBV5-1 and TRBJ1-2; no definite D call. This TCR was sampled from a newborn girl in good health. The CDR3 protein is CASSEGMGYGCTF. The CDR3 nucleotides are TGCGCCAGCAGCGAGGGAATGGGCTATGGCTGCACCTTC.